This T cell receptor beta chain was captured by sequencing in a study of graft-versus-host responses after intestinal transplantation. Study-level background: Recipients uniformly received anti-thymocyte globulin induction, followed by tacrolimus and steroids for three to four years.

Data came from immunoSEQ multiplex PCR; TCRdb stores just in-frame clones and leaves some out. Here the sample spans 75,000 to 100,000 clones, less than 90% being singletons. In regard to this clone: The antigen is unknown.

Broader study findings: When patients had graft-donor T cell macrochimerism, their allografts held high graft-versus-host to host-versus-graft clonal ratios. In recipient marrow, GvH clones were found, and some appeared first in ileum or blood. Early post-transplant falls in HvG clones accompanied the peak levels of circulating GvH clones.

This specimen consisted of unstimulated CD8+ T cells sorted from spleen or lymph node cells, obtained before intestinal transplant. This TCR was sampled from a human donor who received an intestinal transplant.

Here the CDR3 reads CSVVGQGDYGYTF. The CDR3 nucleotides are TGCAGCGTTGTAGGACAGGGCGACTATGGCTACACCTTC. The chain couples TRBV29-1 to TRBJ1-2; 8 nucleotides align to TRBD1. The CDR3 contains 13 residues. The J segment lost 3 bases and the V segment lost 4 bases, leaving 4 bases of the junction unmatched. Germline CDR1 reads SQVTM; CDR2 reads ANQGSEA.